This T cell receptor beta chain comes out of a study of blood T cell repertoires in COVID-19. Study information: Some COVID-19 samples were acute and others convalescent; all came from the United States, Italy and Spain. T cells, B-cell-depleted T cells, or PBMCs provided the cDNA or gDNA that served as material.

CDR3 length equals 14 residues. V was trimmed by 4 bases and J by 1 base, leaving 11 bases between them. Germline V gene sequence: CDR1 SGHRS, CDR2 YFSETQ. Per the original methods: Nucleated cell number was recorded as an estimate derived from reference gene primer amplification. TCRdb keeps only in-frame clones here, not all; method: immunoSEQ multiplex PCR. The D gene and trimming were derived from the DNA, and the V and J assignments and clone size from that table. The sample holds around 220,000 clones, less than 85% seen once. In this sample, this clone turned up once. The sample taken for sequencing was peripheral blood. The rearrangement links TRBV5-1 to TRBJ1-2; D not resolved. This TCR was recovered from a woman aged 80 or over with active or convalescent COVID-19. The CDR3 DNA reads as TGCGCCAGCAGCCTACTCGAGGGTAACTATGGCTACACCTTC. Translation gives CASSLLEGNYGYTF.